A selection of T cell receptor beta chains follows, all from one sample in a study of technical replicates of blood from a few donors. This table comes from immunoSEQ multiplex PCR, and its TCRdb copy is limited to in-frame clones, with some not included. The repertoire holds around 100,000 clones, with roughly 95% as singletons. The sequenced material came from T cells isolated from PBMCs. The origin of the receptors is a human donor in good health. CDR3s include the opening cysteine and the closing phenylalanine or tryptophan. Fields, in order: J gene, V gene, D gene, clone size, CDR3 DNA, CDR3 protein. D genes are given only for firm matches. The size of a clone is reported for some rows only, either as once, few or many, or as a class for expanded clones.

TRBJ1-1,TRBV7-3,.,once,TGTGCCAGCAGCTCCCAGGGGAAAGGCACTGAAGCTTTCTTT,CASSSQGKGTEAFF
TRBJ2-7,TRBV28,TRBD1,.,TGTGCCAGCAGTTTAGTTGGGACAGGCATGTACGAGCAGTACTTC,CASSLVGTGMYEQYF
TRBJ1-1,TRBV19,TRBD1,.,TGTGCCAGTAGTATCCCCCGGACAGGCTTAACTGAAGCTTTCTTT,CASSIPRTGLTEAFF
TRBJ2-1,TRBV5-4,TRBD2,.,TGTGCCAGCAGCTTGGACCTAGCGGGGGGGCGGAATGAGCAGTTCTTC,CASSLDLAGGRNEQFF
TRBJ1-4,TRBV11-2,.,.,TGTGCCAGCACCACGGACAGAACTCAAGAAAAACTGTTTTTT,CASTTDRTQEKLFF
TRBJ2-1,TRBV19,TRBD2,.,TGTGCCAGTAGTAACGAACCGGGACTAGCGGCCCCGGGGGATGAGCAGTTCTTC,CASSNEPGLAAPGDEQFF
TRBJ2-1,TRBV7-9,TRBD1,.,TGTGCCAGCAGCTCCCACAGGGGCCTACCAAATGAGCAGTTCTTC,CASSSHRGLPNEQFF
TRBJ1-4,TRBV29-1,.,once,TGCAGCGTTGCCTCTGGCCCTAATGAAAAACTGTTTTTT,CSVASGPNEKLFF
TRBJ2-1,TRBV6-1,TRBD2,once,TGTGCCGCAAGGGGATGGCTAGCGGTTAACAATGAGCAGTTCTTC,CAARGWLAVNNEQFF
TRBJ2-7,TRBV6-5,TRBD1,.,TGTGCCAGCAGTGCGACGGGACAGTACTACGAGCAGTACTTC,CASSATGQYYEQYF
TRBJ2-7,TRBV6-1,TRBD1,.,TGTGCCAGCAGCCCTAGCATCCGGGACAGGGCGTCCTTC,CASSPSIRDRASF
TRBJ1-1,TRBV11-2,.,.,TGTGCCAGCAGCCCAGGGAGGGTTACAGGGATCGTTGAAGCTTTCTTT,CASSPGRVTGIVEAFF
TRBJ2-1,TRBV7-7,TRBD1,.,TGTGCCAGCAGCTTAACCCTCACCCAGAGCCAGGGACAGGGAATAGTAGATGAGCAGTTCTTC,CASSLTLTQSQGQGIVDEQFF
TRBJ1-1,TRBV7-2,.,.,TGTGCCAGCACCCAGGGAGGGGTTAGGACTGAAGCTTTCTTT,CASTQGGVRTEAFF
TRBJ2-1,TRBV5-1,TRBD2,.,TGCGCCAGCAGCTTGGCTCTAGCGGGGAACAATGAGCAGTTCTTC,CASSLALAGNNEQFF
TRBJ2-3,TRBV5-1,.,.,TGCGCCAGCAGCTATACTAGAGACGAGGCAGATACGCAGTATTTT,CASSYTRDEADTQYF
TRBJ2-3,TRBV10-3,TRBD2,.,TGTGCCATCAGTGACAGCCTAGCGGGGGCAGATACGCAGTATTTT,CAISDSLAGADTQYF
TRBJ1-1,TRBV28,TRBD1,.,TGTGCCATACTGAACAGGGGGGCGGCTTTCTTT,CAILNRGAAFF
TRBJ2-2,TRBV10-1,TRBD2,.,TGCGCCAGCAGTGATTGGACTAGCGGGGAAGCTGGGGAGCTGTTTTTT,CASSDWTSGEAGELFF
TRBJ2-3,TRBV11-3,.,.,TGTGCCAGCAGCGGGTACGGGACAGATACGCAGTATTTT,CASSGYGTDTQYF
TRBJ2-2,TRBV27,TRBD2,.,TGTGCCAGCAGTTTATCAGGGAGGGGCGCGAGTAGGACCGGGGAGCTGTTTTTT,CASSLSGRGASRTGELFF
TRBJ1-1,TRBV27,.,few,TGTGCCAGCAAGAGTGGCACTGAAGCTTTCTTT,CASKSGTEAFF
TRBJ1-5,TRBV7-2,.,.,TGTGCCAGCAGCTTACGGGTTGGTCAGCCCCAGCATTTT,CASSLRVGQPQHF
TRBJ2-7,TRBV6-5,.,.,TGTGCCAGCAGTCGCAGAGGATGGGAGAACGACGAGCAGTACTTC,CASSRRGWENDEQYF
TRBJ1-1,TRBV6-4,TRBD1,.,TGTGCCAGCAGTGCGGACAGGTACACTGAAGCTTTCTTT,CASSADRYTEAFF
TRBJ1-2,TRBV2,.,.,TGTGCCAGCAGGACAGCTCCAGGGGCTAAGTTC,CASRTAPGAKF
TRBJ1-6,TRBV6-6,.,once,TGTGCCAGCAGCATTCAGACAGAGTTTTCACCCCTCCACTTT,CASSIQTEFSPLHF
TRBJ2-1,TRBV5-1,.,.,TGCGCCAGCAGCTTAGGGGGGGGGTCCTACAATGAGCAGTTCTTC,CASSLGGGSYNEQFF
TRBJ1-5,TRBV30,.,.,TGTGCCGGGGGCTATAGCAATCAGCCCCAGCATTTT,CAGGYSNQPQHF
TRBJ2-3,TRBV5-1,.,once,TGCGCCAGCAGCCAAGGGAGAGGGAGCACAGATACGCAGTATTTT,CASSQGRGSTDTQYF
TRBJ1-3,TRBV5-4,.,once,TGTGCCAGCAGCTTGGGTGTCAGCTCTGGAAACACCATATATTTT,CASSLGVSSGNTIYF
TRBJ2-2,TRBV2,TRBD2,.,TGTGCCAGCAGGCTGGAGCGGGGGGCCAGCGGGGAGCTGTTTTTT,CASRLERGASGELFF
TRBJ1-1,TRBV11-3,.,once,TGTGCCAGCATACCCCGTCACGGGACTGAAGCTTTCTTT,CASIPRHGTEAFF
TRBJ1-1,TRBV28,TRBD1,once,TGTGCCAGCAGTCTACCTGGACAGGGTTCCATGAACACTGAAGCTTTCTTT,CASSLPGQGSMNTEAFF
TRBJ2-1,TRBV7-3,.,.,TGTGCCAGCAGCTTAACTGGGGGGAGCTCCTACAATGAGCAGTTCTTC,CASSLTGGSSYNEQFF
TRBJ2-5,TRBV28,.,few,TGTGCCAGCAGCCTCGACCCTAGCGGAGGGGGGGACGAGACCCAGTACTTC,CASSLDPSGGGDETQYF
TRBJ2-3,TRBV15,TRBD2,.,TGTGCCACCAGTCTTAGCGGGACCTATTATACGCAGTATTTT,CATSLSGTYYTQYF
TRBJ2-7,TRBV6-6,TRBD2,.,TGTGCCAGCAGCGGGACTAGCGGGAGGGCCTACGAGCAGTACTTC,CASSGTSGRAYEQYF
TRBJ2-7,TRBV18,.,.,TGTGCCAGCTCACCAGCGGGGCCCTACGAGCAGTACTTC,CASSPAGPYEQYF
TRBJ2-2,TRBV5-1,TRBD2,.,TGCGCCAGCAGAAGGGGACTAGAGATGAACACCGGGGAGCTGTTTTTT,CASRRGLEMNTGELFF
TRBJ2-1,TRBV6-4,TRBD2,.,TGTGCCAGCAGTGACTCGGCTAGCGGGGGGTCAGATGAGCAGTTCTTC,CASSDSASGGSDEQFF
TRBJ2-1,TRBV5-4,TRBD2,.,TGTGCCAGCAGACCGGGACTAGCGGGAAGCGACGATGAGCAGTTCTTC,CASRPGLAGSDDEQFF
TRBJ1-5,TRBV9,.,.,TGTGCCAGCAGCGTAGAGTCCTCTGTGGAGCTCAATCAGCCCCAGCATTTT,CASSVESSVELNQPQHF
TRBJ2-7,TRBV5-1,.,.,TGCGCCAGCAGCTTGGGCGCCTTGTTC,CASSLGALF
TRBJ2-7,TRBV27,TRBD2,.,TGTGCCAGCAGTCTTTTTAGCGGGAGGGCCGAGTACGAGCAGTACTTC,CASSLFSGRAEYEQYF
TRBJ2-2,TRBV6-1,.,.,TGTGCCAGCAGTGAGGTCAGGAACACCGGGGAGCTGTTTTTT,CASSEVRNTGELFF
TRBJ1-4,TRBV2,.,.,TGTGCCAGCAGTCTTGATATGGGCCACCCCCATTTT,CASSLDMGHPHF
TRBJ1-2,TRBV5-6,.,.,TGTGCCAGCAGCTTGGGCAGGAGGGCCCCTGGCTACACCTTC,CASSLGRRAPGYTF
TRBJ2-2,TRBV11-3,.,.,TGTGCCAGCAGCTTAGTTCGCCCTCAGGGTAGGGAGCTGTTTTTT,CASSLVRPQGRELFF
TRBJ1-1,TRBV12-5,TRBD1,.,TGTGCTAGTGGTTTGTTAACAGGGGGCCACACTGAAGCTTTCTTT,CASGLLTGGHTEAFF
TRBJ1-4,TRBV7-9,.,.,TGTGCCAGCAGCCCCGCGGGTAATGAAAAACTGTTTTTT,CASSPAGNEKLFF
TRBJ2-7,TRBV28,TRBD2,.,TGTGCCAGTTTACCCGCGGGACTAGCGACATCCTACGAGCAGTACTTC,CASLPAGLATSYEQYF
TRBJ2-1,TRBV27,TRBD1,.,TGTGCCAGCACAGGGGACAGGATTGGTGAGCAGTTCTTC,CASTGDRIGEQFF
TRBJ2-7,TRBV19,.,.,TGTGCCAGTAGCCCGAGCTCCTACGAGCAGTACTTC,CASSPSSYEQYF
TRBJ2-7,TRBV23-1,.,.,TGCGCCAGCAGTCAGGCCTTCAATAACCATAACGAGCAGTACTTC,CASSQAFNNHNEQYF
TRBJ2-5,TRBV5-1,TRBD1,.,TGCGCCAGCAGCTTGCGGCAGGGGGCGGGACCCTCCCTGGAGACCCAGTACTTC,CASSLRQGAGPSLETQYF
TRBJ2-3,TRBV19,TRBD1,.,TGTGCCAGTAGTGGCTGGGACAGGCCGAATCGCACAGATACGCAGTATTTT,CASSGWDRPNRTDTQYF
TRBJ2-7,TRBV30,.,.,TGTGCCTGGAAAGTTCAGTCAGGTGCCTACGAGCAGTACTTC,CAWKVQSGAYEQYF
TRBJ2-6,TRBV11-1,TRBD1,.,TGTGCCAGCAGGCCAACGTGGGGGACAGATGGCTCTGGGGCCAACGTCCTGACTTTC,CASRPTWGTDGSGANVLTF